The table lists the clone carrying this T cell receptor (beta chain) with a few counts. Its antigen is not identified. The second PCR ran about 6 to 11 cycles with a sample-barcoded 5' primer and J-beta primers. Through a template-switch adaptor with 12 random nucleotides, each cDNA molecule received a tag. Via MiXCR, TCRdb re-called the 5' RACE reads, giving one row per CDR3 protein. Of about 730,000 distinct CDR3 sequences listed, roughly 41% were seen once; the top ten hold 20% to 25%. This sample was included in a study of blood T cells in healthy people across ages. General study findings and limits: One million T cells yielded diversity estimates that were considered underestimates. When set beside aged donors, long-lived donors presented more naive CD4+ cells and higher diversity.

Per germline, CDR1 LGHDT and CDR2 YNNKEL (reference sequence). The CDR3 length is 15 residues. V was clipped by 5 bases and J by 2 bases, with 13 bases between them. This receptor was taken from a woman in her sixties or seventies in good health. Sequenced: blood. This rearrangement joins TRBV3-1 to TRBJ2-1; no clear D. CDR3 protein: CASSSNPQAYNEQFF. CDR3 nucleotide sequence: TGTGCCAGCAGCTCGAATCCCCAAGCCTACAATGAGCAGTTCTTC.